Here is one T cell receptor (beta chain) with its context. Its antigen target is currently unknown. This receptor is murine, so its gene names and germline sequences reflect the mouse genome. The read stops 4 residues short of the end of the CDR3; the missing end is completed from the germline J gene. Counted from cysteine to phenylalanine, this CDR3 has 13 amino acids. The 27 bases shown cover part of the CDR3, and their frame starts at base 1. Trimming removed 7 bases from V and 4 bases from J; the gene matches leave 4 bases unexplained. CDR1 is given as FNHDT and CDR2 as SITEND, both from the germline V gene (reference sequence). Receptor libraries were prepared by the immunoSEQ multiplex PCR assay. To provide template for TCR sequencing, every sample had RNA extracted and reverse transcribed into cDNA. First-strand cDNA was synthesized using SuperScript III with a 2:1 mix of oligo-dT and random hexamers. A synthetic immune receptor repertoire was used to assess amplification bias, and residual bias was removed computationally. Libraries were sequenced on Illumina HiSeq using 60 bp reads that covered the CDR3 and were read from J toward V. Regarding the original processing steps: Raw reads were preprocessed for error removal, and CDR3 was defined according to IMGT conventions as running from the conserved cysteine to phenylalanine. Clonality was computed by normalizing Shannon entropy by log2 of the number of productive unique TCRs and subtracting the result from 1. Scalp TCRbeta sequences were cross-referenced with sorted blood CD4 and CD8 repertoires so that the CD4 or CD8 identity of scalp clones could be inferred. TCRdb holds this immuneACCESS table with in-frame rearrangements only. Some clones are missing; in checked studies, unresolved V genes explain under half, and the rest has no known cause. V and J calls and clone size come straight from that table; D and trimming were deduced from the DNA. The sample counts about 300,000 clones, each observed more than once. The ten most abundant clones make up 1.2% of the sample.

The record originates from a study of CD8+ T cells in alopecia areata (dated by TCRdb to the late 2010s). Regarding the complete study: Skin from C3H/HeJ donors with spontaneous alopecia (about 6-12 months old) was grafted onto female C3H/HeJ recipients that were roughly 6-11 weeks old. The study used high-throughput TCRbeta sequencing to examine T cell clonal expansion in alopecia areata, in both the C3H/HeJ mouse model and human patients. Scalp tissue and sorted CD4+ and CD8+ peripheral blood T cells from patchy and totalis/universalis alopecia areata patients and from healthy controls were covered by human TCRbeta sequencing. Scalp clonality was compared across normal scalp (n=4), patchy alopecia areata scalp (n=8), and alopecia totalis/universalis scalp (n=8). RNA was extracted with the PAXgene miRNA kit for fixed scalp, the miRNeasy kit for PBMCs, and the RNeasy kit for mouse skin. immunoSEQ multiplex PCR using 35 Vbeta forward primers and 13 Jbeta reverse primers was used to amplify TCRbeta CDR3 regions.

Pooled mouse cutaneous lymph node cells were stained for CD4, CD8alpha, NKG2D, NKG2ACE and other markers, then sorted on a BD Influx. The paper's findings and limits, for the study overall: Lesional scalp, especially in alopecia totalis/universalis, showed higher clonality and more expanded CD8+ clones than normal scalp, suggesting antigenic drive. Compared with mice, TCR sequences shared between patients were less clear, possibly partly because of HLA diversity across the patient population. Unlike mouse skin, where gammadelta T cells dominate, normal human skin contains resident alphabeta T cells that get sequenced too, which complicates analysis of the scalp TCR repertoire.

The sequence joins TRBV19 to TRBJ1-2, and 10 bases in between align with TRBD1. The sequence derives from a C3H/HeJ mouse with alopecia areata. The MHC haplotype that this mouse strain carries is H2-k. Sequencing was carried out using CD4+ T cells sorted from a lymph node. Incomplete CDR3 DNA: TGTGCCAGCCAGGGACAGGGGTCCTCC. The encoded protein is CASQGQGSS. The CDR3 as a whole reads CASQGQGSSDYTF.